This T cell receptor (beta chain) was profiled in a study of cytomegalovirus exposure and HLA in healthy donors. General observations from the study: By a later analysis, the bulk of CMV-associated TCR beta chains appeared HLA-restricted. The authors assumed roughly uniform sequencing depth across donors for presence/absence analyses. V- and J-gene trimming of TCR beta was linked (in a later analysis) to a missense DCLRE1C variant. Reports state that TCR beta sequences accurately predicted most subjects' HLA-A and HLA-B alleles.

The PCR was carried out with 60 Vbeta primers and 13 Jbeta primers. Produced via immunoSEQ multiplex PCR; TCRdb's table is partial and in-frame only. The sample yields 150,000 to 200,000 clones, roughly four fifths seen once. Germline CDR1 is SGHDT and CDR2 is YYEEEE. V dropped 0 bases and J dropped 1 base, with 8 bases sitting between them. This CDR3 spans 16 amino acids. As to this clone: Its antigen remains unidentified.

This rearrangement joins TRBV5-6 to TRBJ1-6; D call uncertain. The TCR was taken from a woman between 25 and 40 years old in good health and CMV-seropositive. Sequenced material: PBMCs. This CDR3 is CASSLVSPSYNSPLHF. CDR3 bases: TGTGCCAGCAGCTTGGTGAGTCCGTCCTATAATTCACCCCTCCACTTT.